This TCR beta chain was captured in a study of cytomegalovirus exposure and HLA in healthy donors. Germline-derived CDR1 and CDR2 are MNHNY and SVGAGI (reference sequence). The CDR3 has 14 amino acids. The germline V and J ends were trimmed by 7 bases and 8 bases, with 20 bases remaining between them. It was with 60 Vbeta and 13 Jbeta primers that the PCR ran. Profiled with immunoSEQ multiplex PCR; TCRdb holds only in-frame clones, not every one. The sample includes over 75,000 clones, about four fifths of them seen just once. The receptor was isolated from a male donor in good health and CMV-seropositive. The chain carries TRBV6-6 and TRBJ1-1; no clear D gene. The source material was PBMCs. The CDR3 reads CASTTERLRKEAFF. CDR3 nucleotides: TGTGCCAGCACTACCGAGCGGCTCCGAAAAGAAGCTTTCTTT.